The next 17 T cell receptor beta chains were all read from a single sample in a study of T cell responses to AZD1222 COVID-19 vaccine. Sequencing was performed with immunoSEQ multiplex PCR; in TCRdb, only in-frame clones are kept and a portion is missing. Of fewer than 120,000 clones listed, over 85% were seen once; the top ten hold about 16%. Sequenced here: peripheral blood, sampled 28 days after the second AZD1222 dose. These receptor sequences come from an adult who received the AZD1222 COVID-19 vaccine.

The chain couples TRBV27 to TRBJ2-1; D ambiguous. Trimming took off 8 bases at V and 8 bases at J, with 22 bases between the two ends. Germline lookup yields CDR1 MNHEY and CDR2 SMNVEV (reference sequence). The CDR3 is made up of 15 amino acids. In DNA form, the CDR3 reads TGTGCCAGCTCTATGACTCTTCTTACGTGGGATGAGCAGTTCTTC. Its protein is CASSMTLLTWDEQFF.

The chain carries TRBV6-2 or TRBV6-3 and TRBJ1-1; the D gene is possibly TRBD1 (5 bases). V lost 2 bases to trimming and J lost 0 bases, with 7 bases between them. Per germline, CDR1 MNHEY and CDR2 SVGEGT. The CDR3 contains 14 residues. In DNA form, the CDR3 reads TGTGCCAGCAGTTACGGGACTGTGAACACTGAAGCTTTCTTT. Protein product: CASSYGTVNTEAFF.

Only one count was recorded for this clone. This CDR3 reads CATSRNRGGNTEAFF. The CDR3 nucleotides read TGTGCCACCAGCAGGAACAGGGGCGGGAACACTGAAGCTTTCTTT. This chain uses TRBV15 with TRBJ1-1; 7 nucleotides agree with TRBD1. This CDR3 has 15 residues. Germline V gives CDR1 LNHNV, CDR2 YYDKDF (reference sequence). V dropped 3 bases and J dropped 1; count of bases not matched to a gene: 5.

This clone is a singleton in its sample. This chain connects TRBV10-3 to TRBJ1-1; D might be TRBD1 (6 bases). Germline CDR1 and CDR2: ENHRY and SYGVKD. Trimming stripped 0 bases from V and 0 bases from J, with 14 bases between. The CDR3 has 17 amino acids. CDR3: CAISESPRQVLNTEAFF. The CDR3 region has the DNA TGTGCCATCAGTGAGTCCCCAAGACAGGTCCTGAACACTGAAGCTTTCTTT.

This clone has only a few counts. V gene TRBV28 combines with J gene TRBJ2-3; 11 nucleotides match TRBD2. V lost 6 bases and J lost 0; bases outside the gene matches: 8. CDR1 and CDR2 from the germline V gene are MDHEN and SYDVKM. This CDR3 region has 17 residues. CDR3 nucleotide sequence: TGTGCCAGCAGACGACTAGCGGGACGACTGAGCACAGATACGCAGTATTTT. This sequence encodes CASRRLAGRLSTDTQYF.

The V gene is TRBV7-9, the J gene TRBJ2-1, with D possibly called TRBD1 or TRBD2 (5 bases each). The germline CDR1 and CDR2 sequences are SEHNR and FQNEAQ (reference sequence). Trimming left V 11 bases short and J 6 bases short, with 8 bases between. The CDR3 is 10 residues long. This CDR3 reads CAAGANEQFF. The CDR3 DNA is TGTGCCGCCGGGGCCAATGAGCAGTTCTTC.

This clone has only one observation. The chain has TRBV28 and TRBJ1-6, with TRBD1 identical over 7 bases. V dropped 6 bases and J dropped 0; count of bases not matched to a gene: 8. This CDR3 is built from 17 residues. Looked up from germline, CDR1 is MDHEN and CDR2 is SYDVKM. CDR3 region: CASRDPDRSSYNSPLHF. The CDR3 DNA is TGTGCCAGCAGAGACCCGGACAGGAGCTCCTATAATTCACCCCTCCACTTT.

The V gene is TRBV5-1, the J gene TRBJ1-2, with D uncertain. The CDR3 runs to 14 residues. Germline V gene lookup returns CDR1 SGHRS and CDR2 YFSETQ. Trimming took 0 bases from V and 0 from J, leaving 6 bases between them. Written as DNA, the CDR3 is TGCGCCAGCAGCTTGGAAAGAGCTAACTATGGCTACACCTTC. This sequence encodes CASSLERANYGYTF. Full variable domain (remainder filled in from reference TRBV5-1 and TRBJ1-2): KAGVTQTPRYLIKTRGQQVTLSCSPISGHRSVSWYQQTPGQGLQFLFEYFSETQRNKGNFPGRFSGRQFSNSRSEMNVSTLELGDSALYLCASSLERANYGYTFGSGTRLTVV.

The chain employs TRBV7-6 and TRBJ1-6; D uncertain. Germline loops: CDR1 SGHVS, CDR2 FNYEAQ. This CDR3 comprises 15 residues. V lost 2 bases, J lost 0 bases, and 5 bases lay in between. The CDR3 region has the DNA TGTGCCAGCAGCTTAAGGAGCTCCTATAATTCACCCCTCCACTTT. Its translation: CASSLRSSYNSPLHF.

V and J are TRBV2 and TRBJ1-3; D remains ambiguous. The CDR3 has 14 residues. Germline assignment: CDR1 SNHLY and CDR2 FYNNEI. Trimming cost V 0 bases and J 3 bases, with 6 bases left between them. The DNA for the CDR3 is TGTGCCAGCAGTGAAGCGGACTTTGGAAACACCATATATTTT. Translating it yields CASSEADFGNTIYF.

This clone was counted a few times. The genes are TRBV11-1 and TRBJ1-1; D gene uncertain. The CDR3 contains 13 residues. V shed 8 bases and J shed 1 base, with 11 bases lying between them. In germline, CDR1 is SGHAT, CDR2 FQDESV (reference sequence). The CDR3 DNA sequence: TGTGCCAGCGTTAGACGGACGAACACTGAAGCTTTCTTT. Its translation: CASVRRTNTEAFF.

J is TRBJ1-2 and V is TRBV4-2; D is unresolved. The germline V gene encodes CDR1 LGHNA and CDR2 YNFKEQ. The CDR3 extends over 15 amino acids. Deletions cut 0 bases from V and 4 bases from J, with 12 bases between. CDR3 residues: CASSQDGGKGYGYTF. CDR3 nucleotides: TGTGCCAGCAGCCAAGACGGTGGTAAAGGCTATGGCTACACCTTC.

The rearrangement uses TRBV11-1 and TRBJ1-2; 9 bases agree with TRBD1. With 3 bases clipped from V and 7 bases from J, the junction kept 6 bases outside the gene matches. The CDR3 has 14 residues. Germline V gene data show CDR1 as SGHAT and CDR2 as FQDESV (reference sequence). Written as DNA, the CDR3 is TGTGCCAGCAGCTTTGACCGGACAGGGGTTGGCTACACCTTC. Its translation is CASSFDRTGVGYTF.

The rearrangement uses TRBV5-6 and TRBJ2-3; D is undetermined. V lost 1 base and J 1 base, leaving 10 bases between the germline ends. Germline V gene data show CDR1 as SGHDT and CDR2 as YYEEEE. This CDR3 spans 15 amino acids. Written as DNA, the CDR3 is TGTGCCAGCAGCTTGATAAGGATTGGCACAGATACGCAGTATTTT. It is translated as CASSLIRIGTDTQYF.

This clone was seen just once. The chain combines TRBV11-2 with TRBJ1-2; TRBD1 matches at 9 bases. V lost 5 bases and J lost 4; bases outside the gene matches: 2. This CDR3 contains 13 residues. The germline V gene encodes CDR1 SGHAT and CDR2 FQNNGV. The CDR3 nucleotides read TGTGCCAGCAGCCGGGACAGGGTCTATGGCTACACCTTC. Residues: CASSRDRVYGYTF. Looking up the rest from reference TRBV11-2 and TRBJ1-2 gives the full variable domain: EAGVAQSPRYKIIEKRQSVAFWCNPISGHATLYWYQQILGQGPKLLIQFQNNGVVDDSQLPKDRFSAERLKGVDSTLKIQPAKLEDSAVYLCASSRDRVYGYTFGSGTRLTVV.

The V call is TRBV19, the J call TRBJ1-2; no clear D gene. Trimming removed 5 bases at V and 8 bases at J, with 15 bases between. This CDR3 contains 13 residues. Germline lookup yields CDR1 LNHDA and CDR2 SQIVND (reference sequence). The CDR3 here is CASSPPAGWGYTF. For the CDR3, the DNA is TGTGCCAGTAGTCCCCCGGCGGGATGGGGCTACACCTTC.

This chain connects TRBV3-1 (or the pseudogene TRBV3-2) to TRBJ1-3; D gene ambiguous. The CDR3 has 12 residues. With 7 bases removed from V and 13 bases from J, the gap between germline ends came to 17 bases. From germline, CDR1 is LGHDT and CDR2 YNNKEL (reference sequence). As DNA, the CDR3 is TGTGCCAGCAAGTCCCCGGGATCGAAAATATATTTT. Protein sequence: CASKSPGSKIYF.